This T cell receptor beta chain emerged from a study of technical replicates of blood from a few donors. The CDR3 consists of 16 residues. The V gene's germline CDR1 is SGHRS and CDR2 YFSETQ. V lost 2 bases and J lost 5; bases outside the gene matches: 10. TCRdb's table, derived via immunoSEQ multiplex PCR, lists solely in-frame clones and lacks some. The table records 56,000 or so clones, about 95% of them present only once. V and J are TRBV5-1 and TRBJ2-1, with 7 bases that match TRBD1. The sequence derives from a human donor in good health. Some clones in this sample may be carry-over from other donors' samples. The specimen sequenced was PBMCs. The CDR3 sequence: CASSFPTGQRDNEQFF. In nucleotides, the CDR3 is TGCGCCAGCAGCTTTCCCACGGGACAGAGGGACAATGAGCAGTTCTTC.